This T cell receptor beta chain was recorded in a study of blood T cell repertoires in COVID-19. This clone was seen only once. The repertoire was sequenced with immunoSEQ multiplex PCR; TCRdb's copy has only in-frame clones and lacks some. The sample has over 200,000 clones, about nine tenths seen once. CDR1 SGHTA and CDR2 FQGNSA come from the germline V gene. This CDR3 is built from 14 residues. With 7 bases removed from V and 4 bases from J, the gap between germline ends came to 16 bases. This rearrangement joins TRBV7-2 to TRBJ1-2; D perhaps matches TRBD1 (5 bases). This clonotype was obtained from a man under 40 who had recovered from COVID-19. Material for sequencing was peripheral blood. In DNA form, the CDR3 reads TGTGCCAGCAAAAAGGACATACTTCTCTATGGCTACACCTTC. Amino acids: CASKKDILLYGYTF.